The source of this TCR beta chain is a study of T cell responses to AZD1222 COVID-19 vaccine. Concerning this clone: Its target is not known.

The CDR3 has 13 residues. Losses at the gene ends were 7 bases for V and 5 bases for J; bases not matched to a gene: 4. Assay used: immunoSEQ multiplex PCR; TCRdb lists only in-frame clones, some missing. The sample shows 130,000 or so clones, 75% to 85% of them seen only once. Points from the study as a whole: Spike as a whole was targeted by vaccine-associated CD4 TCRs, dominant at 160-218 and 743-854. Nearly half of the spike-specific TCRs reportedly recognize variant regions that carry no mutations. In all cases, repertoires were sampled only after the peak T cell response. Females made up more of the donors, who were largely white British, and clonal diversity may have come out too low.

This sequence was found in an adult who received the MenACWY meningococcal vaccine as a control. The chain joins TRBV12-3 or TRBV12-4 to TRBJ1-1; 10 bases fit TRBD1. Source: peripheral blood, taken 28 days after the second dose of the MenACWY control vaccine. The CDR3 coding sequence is TGTGCCAGCACCTGGACAGGGGGGACTGAAGCTTTCTTT. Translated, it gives CASTWTGGTEAFF.